This passage covers 7 T cell receptor beta chains from one sample sequenced in a study of blood T cell repertoires in COVID-19. TCRdb's copy holds only in-frame clones and misses some; the assay was immunoSEQ multiplex PCR. This repertoire shows about 190,000 clones, approximately 86% found once; its top ten account for less than 1.5%. Source material: peripheral blood. These receptors were obtained from a man aged 25-45 years with acute or convalescent COVID-19.

The V call is TRBV28, the J call TRBJ1-5; 9 nucleotides match TRBD1. Germline-derived CDR1 and CDR2 are MDHEN and SYDVKM. This CDR3 spans 16 amino acids. After removal of 5 bases from V and 2 bases from J, the junction contained 7 bases not matched to a gene. In DNA, the CDR3 is TGTGCCAGCAGTCCGCGGACAGGGGCTCGCAATCAGCCCCAGCATTTT. It is translated as CASSPRTGARNQPQHF.

This chain uses TRBV28 with TRBJ1-1, with D tentatively TRBD1 (5 bases). The germline V gene encodes CDR1 MDHEN and CDR2 SYDVKM. V lost 7 bases and J lost 4, with 16 bases in between. The CDR3 loop spans 14 amino acids. In nucleotides, the CDR3 is TGTGCCAGCACCCTGGACGGGGGGGGCACTGAAGCTTTCTTT. Its protein is CASTLDGGGTEAFF.

The chain employs TRBV9 and TRBJ2-6; D possibly corresponds to TRBD2 (5 bases). The CDR3 is made up of 15 amino acids. The V end lost 1 base, the J end lost 3 bases, and 8 bases lay between the germline ends. CDR1 SGDLS and CDR2 YYNGEE come from the germline V gene. CDR3: CASSVKGGGANVLTF. The CDR3 nucleotides read TGTGCCAGCAGCGTAAAAGGAGGTGGGGCCAACGTCCTGACTTTC.

The chain carries TRBV5-1 and TRBJ1-4, with 10 bases identical to TRBD1. The V segment lost 1 base and the J segment 8 bases; nucleotides outside the gene matches: 2. The germline V gene encodes CDR1 SGHRS and CDR2 YFSETQ. The CDR3 has 14 amino acids. In DNA form, the CDR3 reads TGCGCCAGCAGCTTGAGGACAGGGGGAGAAAAACTGTTTTTT. Its protein is CASSLRTGGEKLFF. Together with reference TRBV5-1 and TRBJ1-4, the CDR3 gives the full variable domain: KAGVTQTPRYLIKTRGQQVTLSCSPISGHRSVSWYQQTPGQGLQFLFEYFSETQRNKGNFPGRFSGRQFSNSRSEMNVSTLELGDSALYLCASSLRTGGEKLFFGSGTQLSVL.

CDR3 bases: TGTGCCAGCAGCTTAGGTTCAGGGGGATTCACTGAAGCTTTCTTT. Translation: CASSLGSGGFTEAFF. V is TRBV7-2 and J is TRBJ1-1, with 7 bases identical to TRBD1. V trimming: 1 base; J trimming: 4 bases; junction bases outside the gene matches: 6. The CDR3 is 15 amino acids. Looked up from germline, CDR1 is SGHTA and CDR2 is FQGNSA.

The rearrangement uses TRBV19 and TRBJ2-1, with TRBD2 as a possible D gene (6 bases). V lost 6 bases to trimming and J lost 0 bases, with 12 bases between them. The CDR3 sequence is 15 residues long. Germline values: CDR1 LNHDA, CDR2 SQIVND (reference sequence). CDR3: CASRRNGGSYNEQFF. As DNA, the CDR3 is TGTGCCAGTAGGAGGAACGGGGGCTCCTACAATGAGCAGTTCTTC.

Here the CDR3 reads CASSLGAGIKWEQYF. The CDR3 DNA reads as TGTGCCAGCAGCTTGGGCGCAGGGATAAAGTGGGAGCAGTACTTC. The chain employs TRBV5-4 and TRBJ2-7, with a weak D call TRBD1 (5 bases). The CDR3 loop spans 15 amino acids. Trimming took off 0 bases at V and 7 bases at J, with 17 bases between the two ends. Germline V CDR1 and CDR2: SGHNT, YYREEE (reference sequence).